This is a list of T cell receptor beta chains from one sample in a study of control samples from healthy donors and cancer patients. Some clones are missing from TCRdb's copy, which holds only in-frame ones; the method was immunoSEQ multiplex PCR. The sample yields 130,000 to 150,000 clones, over 85% seen once. Sequencing was performed on blood. The receptor source for this set is a man aged 18 to 29 in good health. CDR3s include the opening cysteine and the closing phenylalanine or tryptophan. D genes are given only for firm matches. Size is omitted from some rows. Given values are once, few, many or a class for expanded clones.

d_call	j_call	v_call	clone_size	cdr3_aa	cdr3_nt
.	TRBJ1-6	TRBV2	.	CASSPEQIYNSPLHF	TGTGCCAGCAGTCCTGAACAGATTTATAATTCACCCCTCCACTTT
.	TRBJ2-1	TRBV4-2	once	CASSPSVAVGWDEQFF	TGTGCCAGCAGCCCGAGCGTGGCGGTGGGATGGGATGAGCAGTTCTTC
.	TRBJ1-1	TRBV5-1	.	CASSLEEGQEAFF	TGCGCCAGCAGCTTGGAAGAGGGCCAAGAAGCTTTCTTT
.	TRBJ2-5	TRBV14	.	CASSPGGAQYF	TGTGCCAGCAGCCCTGGTGGGGCCCAGTACTTC
.	TRBJ1-5	TRBV7-9	few	CASSQSRDGDQPQHF	TGTGCCAGCAGCCAAAGCCGGGACGGGGATCAGCCCCAGCATTTT
TRBD1	TRBJ1-5	TRBV6-5	.	CASSIGTGLNQPQHF	TGTGCCAGCAGCATAGGGACAGGGCTAAATCAGCCCCAGCATTTT
.	TRBJ1-4	TRBV28	.	CASSIRGNEKLFF	TGTGCCAGCAGTATCAGGGGTAATGAAAAACTGTTTTTT
.	TRBJ2-7	TRBV27	.	CASSLGNEQYF	TGTGCCAGCAGTTTAGGCAACGAGCAGTACTTC
TRBD1	TRBJ1-2	TRBV19	.	CASSSTGVFGYGYTF	TGTGCCAGTAGTTCAACAGGGGTTTTCGGGTATGGCTACACCTTC
.	TRBJ2-7	TRBV5-1	few	CASSSALGRRTYEQYF	TGCGCCAGCAGCTCGGCCCTGGGACGCAGGACCTACGAGCAGTACTTC
.	TRBJ2-7	TRBV18	.	CASSPPQEYEQYF	TGTGCCAGCTCACCACCGCAGGAGTACGAGCAGTACTTC
.	TRBJ1-2	TRBV2	.	CASSHPAGQGANYGYTF	TGTGCCAGCAGCCACCCCGCGGGGCAGGGAGCTAACTATGGCTACACCTTC
TRBD2	TRBJ2-7	TRBV9	once	CTFSRGETSGRFLSYEQYF	TGTACCTTTTCGAGGGGAGAGACTAGCGGGAGATTTCTCTCCTACGAGCAGTACTTC
.	TRBJ2-1	TRBV6-1	.	CASSANNNLYYNEQFF	TGTGCCAGCAGTGCTAACAACAACCTTTATTACAATGAGCAGTTCTTC
TRBD1	TRBJ2-7	TRBV2	once	CASSVDRSWYTYEQYF	TGTGCCAGCAGTGTGGACAGGAGCTGGTATACCTACGAGCAGTACTTC
TRBD2	TRBJ2-7	TRBV6-2/TRBV6-3	.	CASSGTSGYYEQYF	TGTGCCAGCAGCGGGACTAGCGGTTACTACGAGCAGTACTTC
.	TRBJ2-7	TRBV10-3	.	CAISEEGRGIYEQYF	TGTGCCATCAGTGAGGAGGGAAGGGGAATCTACGAGCAGTACTTC
TRBD1	TRBJ1-4	TRBV19	.	CASIGTGREKLFF	TGTGCCAGTATCGGGACAGGGAGGGAAAAACTGTTTTTT
.	TRBJ1-5	TRBV19	once	CASSMRSQPQHF	TGTGCCAGTAGTATGAGGAGTCAGCCCCAGCATTTT
.	TRBJ1-1	TRBV5-6	.	CASSLWDGEAFF	TGTGCCAGCAGCTTGTGGGACGGAGAAGCTTTCTTT
TRBD1	TRBJ1-5	TRBV24-1	.	CATSAGGRQPQHF	TGTGCCACCAGTGCAGGGGGCAGACAGCCCCAGCATTTT
.	TRBJ2-1	TRBV7-9	.	CASSSWSSYNEQFF	TGTGCCAGCAGTAGCTGGAGCTCCTACAATGAGCAGTTCTTC
.	TRBJ1-1	TRBV30	.	CAWSVEVPEAFF	TGTGCCTGGAGTGTAGAGGTCCCAGAAGCTTTCTTT
TRBD2	TRBJ2-3	TRBV7-9	medium-sized	CASSLLRDLAGGGTDTQYF	TGTGCCAGCAGCCTTTTAAGAGACCTAGCGGGCGGTGGCACAGATACGCAGTATTTT
.	TRBJ2-3	TRBV13	.	CASSLGLNTQYF	TGTGCCAGCAGCTTAGGGCTGAATACGCAGTATTTT
TRBD1	TRBJ1-6	TRBV19	.	CATEQGPNSPLHF	TGTGCCACCGAACAGGGGCCAAATTCACCCCTCCACTTT
TRBD1	TRBJ1-5	TRBV18	.	CASSPGGQTTAGNQPQHF	TGTGCCAGCTCACCGGGGGGACAGACGACGGCGGGCAATCAGCCCCAGCATTTT
.	TRBJ1-2	TRBV6-4	once	CASSDSGIVGQQNYGYTF	TGTGCCAGCAGTGACTCTGGGATTGTTGGACAGCAAAACTATGGCTACACCTTC
TRBD2	TRBJ2-2	TRBV6-5	.	CASIGAGVGGELFF	TGTGCCAGCATAGGCGCGGGAGTCGGGGGGGAGCTGTTTTTT
TRBD1	TRBJ1-2	TRBV18	.	CASSLGTGGDYGYTF	TGTGCCAGCTCACTCGGGACAGGGGGTGACTATGGCTACACCTTC
.	TRBJ1-1	TRBV28	.	CASRELPNTEAFF	TGTGCCAGCAGGGAGCTACCGAACACTGAAGCTTTCTTT
.	TRBJ2-2	TRBV6-5	.	CASSRGGELFF	TGTGCCAGCTCTCGAGGCGGGGAGCTGTTTTTT
.	TRBJ1-2	TRBV28	.	CAILDRGVDGYTF	TGTGCCATCCTGGACAGAGGGGTGGATGGCTACACCTTC
TRBD2	TRBJ2-7	TRBV14	.	CASSQERGLDYEQYF	TGTGCCAGCAGCCAAGAAAGGGGACTAGACTACGAGCAGTACTTC
TRBD1	TRBJ2-7	TRBV19	.	CASSRTGGHEQYF	TGTGCCAGTAGTAGGACAGGGGGCCACGAGCAGTACTTC
TRBD2	TRBJ2-1	TRBV30	.	CAWQLAGIYNEQFF	TGTGCCTGGCAACTAGCGGGCATATACAATGAGCAGTTCTTC
.	TRBJ1-2	TRBV19	.	CASSSDWFNGYTF	TGTGCCAGTAGTTCCGACTGGTTCAATGGCTACACCTTC
.	TRBJ2-2	TRBV12-3/TRBV12-4	.	CASSSPGELFF	TGTGCCAGCAGTTCCCCCGGGGAGCTGTTTTTT
.	TRBJ1-5	TRBV18	once	CASSPVNQPQHF	TGTGCCAGCTCACCGGTCAATCAGCCCCAGCATTTT
.	TRBJ2-5	TRBV2	.	CASSGSVSPLSAQYF	TGTGCCAGCAGTGGATCGGTCAGCCCATTATCTGCCCAGTACTTC
TRBD1	TRBJ1-2	TRBV29-1	.	CSVEDWDRGANYGYTF	TGCAGCGTTGAAGATTGGGACAGGGGGGCTAACTATGGCTACACCTTC
.	TRBJ2-1	TRBV10-3	.	CAISESGGFNNEQFF	TGTGCCATCAGTGAGTCTGGCGGGTTTAACAATGAGCAGTTCTTC
TRBD1	TRBJ1-2	TRBV5-1	.	CASSFLLPGQGALGGYTF	TGCGCCAGCAGCTTCTTACTCCCGGGACAGGGGGCTCTGGGCGGCTACACCTTC
TRBD1	TRBJ2-1	TRBV12-5	.	CASALGQGASPEQFF	TGTGCTAGTGCCTTAGGACAGGGGGCGTCACCCGAGCAGTTCTTC
.	TRBJ2-1	TRBV7-9	.	CASSLVFGGRNEQFF	TGTGCCAGCAGCTTAGTATTCGGCGGTCGGAATGAGCAGTTCTTC
.	TRBJ1-1	TRBV30	.	CAWRGTEAFF	TGTGCCTGGAGGGGAACTGAAGCTTTCTTT
TRBD2	TRBJ2-3	TRBV6-2/TRBV6-3	.	CASSTLAGPSTDTQYF	TGTGCCAGCAGTACTCTAGCGGGGCCTAGCACAGATACGCAGTATTTT
.	TRBJ2-2	TRBV18	.	CASSRVETNTGELFF	TGTGCCAGCTCACGGGTTGAGACGAACACCGGGGAGCTGTTTTTT